A selection of T cell receptor beta chains follows, all from one sample in a study of shared clonotypes between healthy human individuals. Using immunoSEQ multiplex PCR, the repertoire was profiled, and TCRdb retains in-frame clones only, with some absent. Here the sample spans hundreds of thousands of clones, around 97% being singletons. Sequencing was performed on naive CD4+ T cells sorted from blood. These receptors were collected from a woman aged 25-40 years in good health. The CDR3 runs from the conserved cysteine through the conserved F or W. A D gene is named only where the DNA matches it firmly. Not all rows give a size; the values are once, few, many and, for expanded clones, a class.

clone_size d_call j_call v_call cdr3_aa cdr3_nt
NA NA TRBJ1-5 TRBV23-1 CASGLNQPQHF TGCGCCAGCGGATTGAATCAGCCCCAGCATTTT
NA NA TRBJ2-7 TRBV27 CASSPLRGSSSYEQYF TGTGCCAGCAGTCCCCTCAGGGGCTCCAGCTCCTACGAGCAGTACTTC
NA NA TRBJ1-1 TRBV28 CAGDRPPGTEAFF TGTGCCGGAGACAGGCCCCCGGGAACTGAAGCTTTCTTT
NA NA TRBJ1-5 TRBV28 CASSLSDYQPQHF TGTGCCAGCAGTTTGTCAGACTATCAGCCCCAGCATTTT
NA NA TRBJ1-3 TRBV15 CATSRDRAGKQGEPSSGNTIYF TGTGCCACCAGCAGAGATCGGGCCGGGAAGCAGGGAGAACCGAGCTCTGGAAACACCATATATTTT
NA TRBD1 TRBJ2-7 TRBV6-1 CASSVGTGAYEQYF TGTGCCAGCAGTGTTGGGACAGGAGCCTACGAGCAGTACTTC
NA NA TRBJ2-7 TRBV7-9 CASSLSEVSYEQYF TGTGCCAGCAGCTTGAGCGAGGTTTCCTACGAGCAGTACTTC
NA TRBD2 TRBJ2-7 TRBV10-3 CATRGREGLVEQYF TGTGCCACGAGGGGGCGGGAGGGCCTTGTCGAGCAGTACTTC
NA TRBD2 TRBJ2-7 TRBV29-1 CSVVTSGRDEQYF TGCAGCGTTGTCACTAGCGGGAGGGACGAGCAGTACTTC
NA NA TRBJ2-7 TRBV5-4 CASSFYGQEREQYF TGTGCCAGCAGCTTTTATGGCCAAGAGCGCGAGCAGTACTTC
NA NA TRBJ1-2 TRBV20-1 CSAIQDGYTF TGCAGTGCTATCCAGGATGGCTACACCTTC
NA NA TRBJ1-4 TRBV5-1 CASSVPRGTNEKLFF TGCGCCAGCAGCGTCCCCAGGGGAACTAATGAAAAACTGTTTTTT
NA TRBD1 TRBJ2-7 TRBV4-1 CASSQGRQGLSYEQYF TGCGCCAGCAGCCAAGGTCGACAGGGTCTGAGCTACGAGCAGTACTTC
NA NA TRBJ1-1 TRBV18 CASSGQGNRNTEAFF TGTGCCAGCTCAGGGCAGGGGAATAGGAACACTGAAGCTTTCTTT
few TRBD1 TRBJ1-5 TRBV28 CASSLRQGARQPQHF TGTGCCAGCAGTTTACGACAGGGGGCAAGACAGCCCCAGCATTTT
NA NA TRBJ1-1 TRBV28 CASGGFGGTEAFF TGTGCCAGCGGTGGTTTCGGTGGCACTGAAGCTTTCTTT
NA NA TRBJ1-1 TRBV2 CASSEWGMNTEAFF TGTGCCAGCAGTGAATGGGGGATGAACACTGAAGCTTTCTTT
once TRBD1 TRBJ1-6 TRBV30 CAWSNRGQNSPLHF TGTGCCTGGAGTAACAGGGGGCAAAATTCACCCCTCCACTTT
NA NA TRBJ2-1 TRBV7-8 CASSSRRVMGRSSYNEQFF TGTGCCAGCAGCTCCAGGCGAGTTATGGGGAGGTCGTCCTACAATGAGCAGTTCTTC
NA TRBD2 TRBJ2-5 TRBV5-1 CASSFPGLAGLGETQYF TGCGCCAGCAGCTTCCCGGGACTAGCGGGATTGGGGGAGACCCAGTACTTC
NA TRBD1 TRBJ1-2 TRBV28 CASRGGQGERGYTF TGTGCCAGCAGGGGGGGACAGGGAGAACGTGGCTACACCTTC
NA NA TRBJ2-5 TRBV5-1 CASSLGQGEETQYF TGCGCCAGCAGCTTGGGCCAGGGAGAAGAGACCCAGTACTTC
NA NA TRBJ2-7 TRBV2 CASSLRVGGEQYF TGTGCCAGCAGTCTACGGGTGGGCGGCGAGCAGTACTTC
NA NA TRBJ2-1 TRBV5-6 CASSLDGPRAANEQFF TGTGCCAGCAGCTTGGATGGGCCGAGAGCCGCCAATGAGCAGTTCTTC
NA NA TRBJ1-1 TRBV9 CASRGGRNTEAFF TGTGCCAGCAGGGGGGGCAGGAACACTGAAGCTTTCTTT
NA NA TRBJ1-3 TRBV14 CASSQKQGFGNTIYF TGTGCCAGCAGCCAAAAACAGGGATTTGGAAACACCATATATTTT
NA TRBD1 TRBJ2-7 TRBV6-5 CASSATGGSYEQYF TGTGCCAGCAGTGCGACAGGGGGCTCCTACGAGCAGTACTTC
NA TRBD2 TRBJ2-7 TRBV27 CASSLGLASYLLYF TGTGCCAGCAGTTTAGGACTAGCCTCCTACCTCCTGTACTTC
NA TRBD2 TRBJ2-7 TRBV18 CASSPQGGDSVSSYEQYF TGTGCCAGCTCACCCCAGGGAGGGGATAGCGTTTCCTCCTACGAGCAGTACTTC
NA TRBD1 TRBJ1-4 TRBV5-6 CASRPEGATNEKLFF TGTGCCAGCAGGCCTGAGGGGGCGACTAATGAAAAACTGTTTTTT
NA NA TRBJ2-1 TRBV5-3 CALSAEGRGYNEQFF TGTGCCCTAAGCGCAGAGGGCAGAGGCTACAATGAGCAGTTCTTC
NA NA TRBJ2-2 TRBV7-8 CASSFSYGGTNTGELFF TGTGCCAGCAGCTTCTCATACGGGGGCACGAACACCGGGGAGCTGTTTTTT
NA NA TRBJ1-4 TRBV28 CASSWRAEKLFF TGTGCCAGCAGCTGGCGGGCCGAAAAACTGTTTTTT
NA TRBD1 TRBJ1-5 TRBV19 CASSAKWGTGGQPQHF TGTGCCAGTAGTGCCAAATGGGGGACAGGGGGCCAGCCCCAGCATTTT